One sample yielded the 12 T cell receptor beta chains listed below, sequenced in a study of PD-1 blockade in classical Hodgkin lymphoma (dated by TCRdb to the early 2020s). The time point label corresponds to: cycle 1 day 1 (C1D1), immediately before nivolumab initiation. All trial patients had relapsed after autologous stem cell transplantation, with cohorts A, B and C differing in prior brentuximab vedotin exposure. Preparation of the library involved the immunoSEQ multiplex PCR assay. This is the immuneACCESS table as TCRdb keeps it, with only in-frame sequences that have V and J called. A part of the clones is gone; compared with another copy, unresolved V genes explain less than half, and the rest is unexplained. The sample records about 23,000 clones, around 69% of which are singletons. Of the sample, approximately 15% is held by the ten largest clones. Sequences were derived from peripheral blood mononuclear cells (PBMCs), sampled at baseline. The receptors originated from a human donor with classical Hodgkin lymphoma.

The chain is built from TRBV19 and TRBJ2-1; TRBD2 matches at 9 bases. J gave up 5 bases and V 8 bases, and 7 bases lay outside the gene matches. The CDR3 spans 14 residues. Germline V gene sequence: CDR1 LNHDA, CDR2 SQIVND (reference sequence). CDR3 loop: CASGFSGGHNEQFF. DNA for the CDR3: TGTGCCAGTGGATTTAGCGGGGGACACAATGAGCAGTTCTTC. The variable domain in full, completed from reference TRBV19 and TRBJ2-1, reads DGGITQSPKYLFRKEGQNVTLSCEQNLNHDAMYWYRQDPGQGLRLIYYSQIVNDFQKGDIAEGYSVSREKKESFPLTVTSAQKNPTAFYLCASGFSGGHNEQFFGPGTRLTVL.

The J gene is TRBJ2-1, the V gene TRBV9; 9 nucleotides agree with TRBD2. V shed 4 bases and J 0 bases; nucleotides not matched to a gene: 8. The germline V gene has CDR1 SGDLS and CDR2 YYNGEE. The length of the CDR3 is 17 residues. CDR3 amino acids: CASSPRTSEISYNEQFF. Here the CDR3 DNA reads TGTGCCAGCAGCCCCCGGACTAGCGAAATCTCCTACAATGAGCAGTTCTTC.

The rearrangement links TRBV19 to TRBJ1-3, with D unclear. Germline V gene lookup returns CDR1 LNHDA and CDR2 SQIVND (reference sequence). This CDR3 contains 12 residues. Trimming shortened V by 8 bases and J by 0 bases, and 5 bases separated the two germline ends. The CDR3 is CASGLSGNTIYF. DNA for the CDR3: TGTGCCAGTGGGCTCTCTGGAAACACCATATATTTT.

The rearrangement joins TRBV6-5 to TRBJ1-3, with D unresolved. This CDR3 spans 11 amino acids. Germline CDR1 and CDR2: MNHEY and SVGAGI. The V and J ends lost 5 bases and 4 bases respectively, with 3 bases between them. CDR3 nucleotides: TGTGCCAGCAGTGAGGGAAACACCATATATTTT. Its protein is CASSEGNTIYF.

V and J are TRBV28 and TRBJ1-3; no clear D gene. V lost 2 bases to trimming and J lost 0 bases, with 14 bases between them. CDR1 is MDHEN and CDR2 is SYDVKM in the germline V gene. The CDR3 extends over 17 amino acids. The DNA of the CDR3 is TGTGCCAGCAGTTTAATAGTCGGACGGACCTCTGGAAACACCATATATTTT. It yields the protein CASSLIVGRTSGNTIYF.

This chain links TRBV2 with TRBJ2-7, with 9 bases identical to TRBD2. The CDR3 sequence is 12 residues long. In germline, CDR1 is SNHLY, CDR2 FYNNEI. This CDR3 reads CAGGGGFAEQYF. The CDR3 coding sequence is TGTGCGGGCGGGGGGGGCTTCGCCGAGCAGTACTTC.

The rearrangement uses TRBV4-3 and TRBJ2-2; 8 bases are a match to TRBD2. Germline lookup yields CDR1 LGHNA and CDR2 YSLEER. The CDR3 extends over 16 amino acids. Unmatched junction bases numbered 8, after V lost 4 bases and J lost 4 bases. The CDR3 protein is CASSPGAGGITGELFF. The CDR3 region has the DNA TGCGCCAGCAGCCCTGGCGCGGGGGGTATCACCGGGGAGCTGTTTTTT.

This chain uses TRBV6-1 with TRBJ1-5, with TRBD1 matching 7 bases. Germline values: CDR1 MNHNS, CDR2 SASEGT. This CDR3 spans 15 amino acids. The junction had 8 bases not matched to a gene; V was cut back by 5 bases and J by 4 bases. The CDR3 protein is CASSFRTGANQPQHF. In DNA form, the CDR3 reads TGTGCCAGCAGTTTCCGGACAGGAGCAAATCAGCCCCAGCATTTT.

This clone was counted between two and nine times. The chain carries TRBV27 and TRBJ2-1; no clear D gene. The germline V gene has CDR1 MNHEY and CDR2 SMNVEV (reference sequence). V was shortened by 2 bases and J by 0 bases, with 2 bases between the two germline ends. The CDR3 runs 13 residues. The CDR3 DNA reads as TGTGCCAGCAGTTTAGGCTCCTACAATGAGCAGTTCTTC. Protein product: CASSLGSYNEQFF.

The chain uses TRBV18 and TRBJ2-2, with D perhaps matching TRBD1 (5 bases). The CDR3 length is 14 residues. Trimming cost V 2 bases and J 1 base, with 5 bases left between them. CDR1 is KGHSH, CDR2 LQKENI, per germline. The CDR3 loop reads CASSPTGNTGELFF. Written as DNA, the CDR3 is TGTGCCAGCTCACCAACAGGGAACACCGGGGAGCTGTTTTTT.

The CDR3 spells CASSQGYEQYF. In nucleotides, the CDR3 is TGCGCCAGCAGCCAGGGTTACGAGCAGTACTTC. V is TRBV10-2 and J is TRBJ2-7; D is possibly TRBD1 (5 bases). Germline values: CDR1 WSHSY, CDR2 SAAADI. Deletions cut 6 bases from V and 4 bases from J, with 7 bases between. The CDR3 extends over 11 amino acids.

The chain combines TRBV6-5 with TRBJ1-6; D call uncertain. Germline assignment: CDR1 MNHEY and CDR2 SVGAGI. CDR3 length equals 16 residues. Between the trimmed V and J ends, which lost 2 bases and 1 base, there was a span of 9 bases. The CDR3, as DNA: TGTGCCAGCAGTTACCGAAATCCGTCCTATAATTCACCCCTCCACTTT. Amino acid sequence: CASSYRNPSYNSPLHF.